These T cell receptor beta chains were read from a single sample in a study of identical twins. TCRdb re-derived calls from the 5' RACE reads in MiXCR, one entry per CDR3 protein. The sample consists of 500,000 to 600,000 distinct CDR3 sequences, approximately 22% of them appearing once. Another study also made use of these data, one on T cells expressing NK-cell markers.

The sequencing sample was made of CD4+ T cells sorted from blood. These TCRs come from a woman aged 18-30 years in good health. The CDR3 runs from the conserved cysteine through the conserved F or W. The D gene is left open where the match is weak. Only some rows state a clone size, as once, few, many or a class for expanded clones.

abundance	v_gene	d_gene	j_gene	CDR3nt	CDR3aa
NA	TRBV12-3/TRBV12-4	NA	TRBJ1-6	TGTGCCAGCAGTTTAGGGCGGGCGAAGGGTGCTATGTCCCTCCACTTT	CASSLGRAKGAMSLHF
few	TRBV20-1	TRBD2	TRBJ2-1	TGCAGTGCTAGCAATAGCGGGGCCGCGGAGCAGTTCTTC	CSASNSGAAEQFF
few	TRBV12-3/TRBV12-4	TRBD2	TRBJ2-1	TGTGCCAGCAGTTTCGGCGGGGGGGCCGCTGAGCAGTTCTTC	CASSFGGGAAEQFF
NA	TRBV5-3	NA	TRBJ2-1	TGTGCCAGAAGCCCCCAAGGCGGGATGGGTAGGAATGAGCAGTTCTTC	CARSPQGGMGRNEQFF
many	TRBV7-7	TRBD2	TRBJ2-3	TGTGCCAGCAGCTTGTGGCTAGCGGGACCAACAAGCACAGATACGCAGTATTTT	CASSLWLAGPTSTDTQYF
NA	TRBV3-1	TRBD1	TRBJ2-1	TGTGCCAGCAGACAACAGGGGGCGAACTACAATGAGCAGTTCTTC	CASRQQGANYNEQFF
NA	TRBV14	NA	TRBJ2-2	TGTGCCAGCAGCTTTTTTCGCGCCGGGGAGCTGTTTTTT	CASSFFRAGELFF
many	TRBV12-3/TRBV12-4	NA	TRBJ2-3	TGTGCCAGCAGTCCGGGTTCGAGTACGCAGTATTTT	CASSPGSSTQYF
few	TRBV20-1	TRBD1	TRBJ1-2	TGCAGTGCTAGTAAACAGGGGACCTATGGCTACACCTTC	CSASKQGTYGYTF
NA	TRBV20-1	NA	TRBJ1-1	TGCAGTGCTAGAGATGGGAGACGGAGATCCACTGAAGCTTTCTTT	CSARDGRRRSTEAFF
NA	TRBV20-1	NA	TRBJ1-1	TGCAGTGCCTATTACAGGGTGGGGACTGAAGCTTTCTTT	CSAYYRVGTEAFF
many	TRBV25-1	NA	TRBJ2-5	TGTGCCAGCAGTGGAGGAGTGACCCAGTACTTC	CASSGGVTQYF
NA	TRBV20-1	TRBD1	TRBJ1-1	TGCAGTGCTAGGGGGGACAGGGCTATGAACACTGAAGCTTTCTTT	CSARGDRAMNTEAFF
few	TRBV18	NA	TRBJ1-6	TGTGCCAGCTCACCGTCAGAGGGTGGGACCCTCCACTTT	CASSPSEGGTLHF
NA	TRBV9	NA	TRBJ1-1	TGTGCCAGCAGCGTAGTCGGCCAGAACACTGAAGCTTTCTTT	CASSVVGQNTEAFF
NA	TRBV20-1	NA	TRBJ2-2	TGCAGTGCTACAGCCGGAGTGGGGGGTGCCGGGGAGCTGTTTTTT	CSATAGVGGAGELFF
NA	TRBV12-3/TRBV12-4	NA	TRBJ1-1	TGTGCCAGCAGTTTCTCCCGAACTAAAGCTTTCTTT	CASSFSRTKAFF
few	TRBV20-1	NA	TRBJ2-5	TGCAGTGCTAGAGTAAGGGGTCCGGAGACCCAGTACTTC	CSARVRGPETQYF
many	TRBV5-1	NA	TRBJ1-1	TGCGCCAGCAGACGGACAGTAGAGACTGAAGCTTTCTTT	CASRRTVETEAFF
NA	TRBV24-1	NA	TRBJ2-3	TGTGCCACCAGTGACGGGGTCCGCACAGATACGCAGTATTTT	CATSDGVRTDTQYF
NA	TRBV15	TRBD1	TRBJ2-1	TGTGCCACCAGCAGAGATTTGGGACAGTCCCAGTTCTTC	CATSRDLGQSQFF
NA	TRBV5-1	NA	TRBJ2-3	TGCGCCAGCAGCTTGGGAGTCGCGGGGAGCCTCGCAGATACGCAGTATTTT	CASSLGVAGSLADTQYF
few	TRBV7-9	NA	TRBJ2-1	TGTGCCAGCACCCGGTCCCAGAGTAGCGGTGGAGGCAATGAGCAGTTCTTC	CASTRSQSSGGGNEQFF
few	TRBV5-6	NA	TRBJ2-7	TGTGCCAGCAGCTTGCGATCTGGGGACGAGCAGTACTTC	CASSLRSGDEQYF
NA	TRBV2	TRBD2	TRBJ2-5	TGTGCCAGCCTGCGACTAGCGGGGGTCCGGGGGGGGTCCCAGTACTTC	CASLRLAGVRGGSQYF
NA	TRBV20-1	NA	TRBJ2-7	TGCAGTGCCCCCCTTCGATCGGAAGAGCAGTACTTC	CSAPLRSEEQYF
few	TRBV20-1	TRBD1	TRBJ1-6	TGCAGTGCTAGAGGGACAGGATGGGGGAATTCACCCCTCCACTTT	CSARGTGWGNSPLHF
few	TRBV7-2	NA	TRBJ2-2	TGTGCCAGCAGCTTAGTTCCCCTAGGGACCGGGGAGCTGTTTTTT	CASSLVPLGTGELFF
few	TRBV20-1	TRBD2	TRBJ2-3	TGCAGTGCTAGCCGTAGCGGGGGCACAGATACGCAGTATTTT	CSASRSGGTDTQYF
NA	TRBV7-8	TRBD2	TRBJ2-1	TGTGCCAGCAGCTCGCTAGTAGCGGGAGACGCGTACAATGAGCAGTTCTTC	CASSSLVAGDAYNEQFF
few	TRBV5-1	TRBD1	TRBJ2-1	TGCGCCAGCAATCCACAGGGGGTCTCCTACAATGAGCAGTTCTTC	CASNPQGVSYNEQFF
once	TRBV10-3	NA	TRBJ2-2	TGTGCCATCAGTGAAGGCGGCGGGGAGCTGTTTTTT	CAISEGGGELFF
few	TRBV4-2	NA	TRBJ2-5	TGTGCCAGCAGCCCAAGGAGGGGGTCGGAGACCCAGTACTTC	CASSPRRGSETQYF
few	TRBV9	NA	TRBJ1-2	TGTGCCAGCAGCCCCGGGACACGAGGCGATGGCTACACCTTC	CASSPGTRGDGYTF
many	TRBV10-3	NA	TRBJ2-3	TGTGCCATCACCGGGGCGAGTCCCCATACGCAGTATTTT	CAITGASPHTQYF
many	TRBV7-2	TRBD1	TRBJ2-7	TGTGCCAGCAGCTTAGGGACAGGGGAGCGGTACTTC	CASSLGTGERYF
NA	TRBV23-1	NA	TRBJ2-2	NA	CASSQLGLAGGVEPGSCFF
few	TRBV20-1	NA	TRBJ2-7	TGCAGTGCTCGCACCTCTTCCGGGGTCTACGAGCAGTACTTC	CSARTSSGVYEQYF
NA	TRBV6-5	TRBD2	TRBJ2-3	TGTGCCAGCAGTTCCCCGGGGGGGACTAGCAGTAGGGATACGCAGTATTTT	CASSSPGGTSSRDTQYF
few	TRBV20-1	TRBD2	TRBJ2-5	TGCAGTGCGCCGGGGACTAGCGCTCAAGAGACCCAGTACTTC	CSAPGTSAQETQYF
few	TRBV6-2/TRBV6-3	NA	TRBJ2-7	TGTGCCACCTCAATCTACTCCTACGAGCAGTACTTC	CATSIYSYEQYF
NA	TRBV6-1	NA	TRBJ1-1	TGTGCCAGCAGAGCGGGGTACAACACTGAAGCTTTCTTT	CASRAGYNTEAFF
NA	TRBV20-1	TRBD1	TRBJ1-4	TGCAGTGCTAGAGATCTCCGGACAGGGGGGAACGAAAAACTGTTTTTT	CSARDLRTGGNEKLFF
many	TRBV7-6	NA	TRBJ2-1	TGTGCCAGCAGCTTAAGTAGCGGAGGGTACAATGAGCAGTTCTTC	CASSLSSGGYNEQFF
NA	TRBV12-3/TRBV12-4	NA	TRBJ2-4	TGTGCCAGCAGTTTACGCGTTAGTCTAGCCAAAAACATTCAGTACTTC	CASSLRVSLAKNIQYF
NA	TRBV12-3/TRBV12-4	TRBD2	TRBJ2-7	TGTGCCAGCAGTTTTACTAGCCCGGGGGGCTACGAGCAGTACTTC	CASSFTSPGGYEQYF
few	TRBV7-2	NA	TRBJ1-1	TGTGCCAGCAGCTTATCGACAGCCACTGAAGCTTTCTTT	CASSLSTATEAFF
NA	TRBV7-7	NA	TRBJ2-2	TGTGCCAGCAGCTTAGGGAGGGCCGGGGAGCTGTTTTTT	CASSLGRAGELFF
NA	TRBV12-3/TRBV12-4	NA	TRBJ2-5	TGTGCCAGTGGACGGGACAACCAAGAGACCCAGTACTTC	CASGRDNQETQYF
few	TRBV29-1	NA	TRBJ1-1	TGCAGCGCGAACCCTTTGCGGATGAACACTGAAGCTTTCTTT	CSANPLRMNTEAFF
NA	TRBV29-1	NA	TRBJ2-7	TGCAGCGCCAGAGGAGGGACGGAACCCTACGAGCAGTACTTC	CSARGGTEPYEQYF
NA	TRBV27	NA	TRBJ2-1	TGTGCCAGCAGTTTATTATCCCCACCAAACTACAATGAGCAGTTCTTC	CASSLLSPPNYNEQFF
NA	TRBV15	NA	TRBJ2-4	TGTGCCACCAGCAGAGATACCAGGGTTGTTACCCGAAACATTCAGTACTTC	CATSRDTRVVTRNIQYF
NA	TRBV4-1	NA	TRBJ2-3	TGCGCCAGCAGCCAAGAGTGGTTGGGGGGCACAGATACGCAGTATTTT	CASSQEWLGGTDTQYF
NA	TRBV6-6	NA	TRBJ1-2	TGTGCCAGCGGGGTAGGGGTTTATGGCTACACCTTC	CASGVGVYGYTF
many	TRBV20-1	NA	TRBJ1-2	TGCAGTGCTACGGGGGGCTCCTATGGCTACACCTTC	CSATGGSYGYTF
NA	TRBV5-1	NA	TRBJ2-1	TGCGCCAGCAGCCTAGAAGGAACCCCGGACATCGGTGAGCAGTTCTTC	CASSLEGTPDIGEQFF